The 12 T cell receptor beta chains below were found in one sample sequenced in a study of T cells in Graves' hyperthyroidism and ophthalmopathy (dated by TCRdb to the late 2010s). The library was prepared using multiplex PCR. The instrument was an Illumina HiSeq 2000. The TCR beta CDR3 regions were amplified from RNA transcripts. For the first round of RT-PCR on the TCR CDR3, the HTBI primer set was used together with the Qiagen OneStep RT-PCR kit. TCRdb reworked the public reads: Q25 trimming with fastp, MiXCR clone assembly, productive beta chains retained. CDR3 protein duplicates are merged, each entry listing the most common genes and DNA. The table for this sample lists more than 300,000 distinct CDR3 sequences; roughly 20% of them were counted only once. The ten top clones hold 40% of the sample. The sequenced sample was blood. The receptors originated from a young man with Graves' ophthalmopathy.

The chain carries TRBV28 and TRBJ1-3; D gene ambiguous. There are 16 residues in the CDR3. Trimming shortened V by 2 bases and J by 4 bases, and 15 bases separated the two germline ends. Germline V lookup: CDR1 MDHEN, CDR2 SYDVKM. The DNA of the CDR3 is TGTGCCAGCAGTTTAAGAGAGTTCGTGCGAGGAAACACCATATATTTT. Protein sequence: CASSLREFVRGNTIYF.

This clonotype showed up many times. The chain is built from TRBV3-1 and TRBJ1-2; D might be TRBD1 (5 bases). The V and J ends lost 1 base and 8 bases respectively, with 8 bases between them. From germline, CDR1 is LGHDT and CDR2 YNNKEL (reference sequence). The CDR3 extends over 12 amino acids. CDR3 residues: CASSQVGVGYTF. The CDR3 DNA is TGTGCCAGCAGCCAAGTGGGGGTCGGCTACACCTTC.

V and J are TRBV7-6 and TRBJ2-7; 9 bases are shared with TRBD2. The CDR3 is 15 residues long. The trim removed 2 bases at V and 3 bases at J, leaving 5 bases unmatched. Germline V gene lookup returns CDR1 SGHVS and CDR2 FNYEAQ. The CDR3 loop is CASSLWGGGGYEQYF. The CDR3, as DNA: TGTGCCAGCAGCTTATGGGGCGGGGGGGGCTACGAGCAGTACTTC.

This clonotype came up many times. The chain carries TRBV7-9 and TRBJ2-7, with unresolved D. Trimming cost V 4 bases and J 3 bases, with 10 bases left between them. Germline CDR1 reads SEHNR; CDR2 reads FQNEAQ (reference sequence). The CDR3 is 13 amino acids. CDR3 protein: CASSSQGGYEQYF. DNA of the CDR3: TGTGCCAGCAGCTCCCAAGGCGGCTACGAGCAGTACTTC.

This clonotype has a handful of counts. The rearrangement uses TRBV9 and TRBJ2-3, with 9 bases fitting TRBD1. Losses at the gene ends were 4 bases for V and 5 bases for J; bases not matched to a gene: 8. This CDR3 spans 15 amino acids. Germline loops: CDR1 SGDLS, CDR2 YYNGEE. CDR3 in amino acids: CASSPGQGGEDTQYF. CDR3 coding DNA: TGTGCCAGCAGCCCGGGACAGGGTGGTGAAGATACGCAGTATTTT. Variable domain in full (rest from reference TRBV9 and TRBJ2-3): DSGVTQTPKHLITATGQRVTLRCSPRSGDLSVYWYQQSLDQGLQFLIQYYNGEERAKGNILERFSAQQFPDLHSELNLSSLELGDSALYFCASSPGQGGEDTQYFGPGTRLTVL.

This clonotype was observed many times. The J gene is TRBJ2-3, the V gene TRBV6-1; 8 bases line up with TRBD2. The CDR3 is 16 residues long. After removal of 5 bases from V and 1 base from J, the junction contained 8 bases not matched to a gene. The germline CDR1 and CDR2 sequences are MNHNS and SASEGT. Written as DNA, the CDR3 is TGTGCCAGCAGTCCCGCCGATAGCGGGGGCACAGATACGCAGTATTTT. Protein: CASSPADSGGTDTQYF.

The chain combines TRBV15 with TRBJ2-6; no definite D call. Germline values: CDR1 LNHNV, CDR2 YYDKDF (reference sequence). Deletions cut 0 bases from V and 4 bases from J, with 10 bases between. This CDR3 has 16 residues. The CDR3 is CATSRDRVGGANVLTF. The CDR3 DNA reads as TGTGCCACCAGCAGAGATCGTGTGGGGGGGGCCAACGTCCTGACTTTC.

This clonotype was counted between two and nine times. The rearrangement joins TRBV5-1 to TRBJ1-6, with D possibly matching TRBD1 (5 bases). CDR1 is SGHRS and CDR2 is YFSETQ in the germline V gene. This CDR3 comprises 18 residues. Deletions cut 0 bases from V and 8 bases from J, with 21 bases between. CDR3 DNA: TGCGCCAGCAGCTTGGTAAGGGGAATTCTAGGAATTGATTCACCCCTCCACTTT. This gives the protein CASSLVRGILGIDSPLHF.

This clonotype was seen more than once but under ten times. This chain joins TRBV2 and TRBJ2-5, with a possible D match to TRBD1 (6 bases). This CDR3 is 16 amino acids long. Trimming removed 5 bases from V and 2 bases from J, with 18 bases in between. Per germline, CDR1 SNHLY and CDR2 FYNNEI. This CDR3 reads CASSQGRGQYQETQYF. The CDR3 nucleotides read TGTGCCAGCAGTCAAGGAAGGGGACAATATCAAGAGACCCAGTACTTC.

In this sample, this clonotype turned up a few times. This rearrangement joins TRBV5-6 to TRBJ2-1; 14 nucleotides agree with TRBD2. J lost 2 bases, V lost 5 bases, and 3 bases had no gene match. CDR1 SGHDT and CDR2 YYEEEE come from the germline V gene. This CDR3 spans 16 amino acids. The DNA of the CDR3 is TGTGCCAGCAGGGAGACTAGCGGGGGGGCCTACAATGAGCAGTTCTTC. Its translation: CASRETSGGAYNEQFF.

This clonotype was counted ten times or more. V gene TRBV6-1 combines with J gene TRBJ1-1; unclear D gene. Per the germline V gene, CDR1 is MNHNS and CDR2 is SASEGT. Trimming removed 6 bases at V and 3 bases at J, with 14 bases between. The CDR3 sequence is 14 residues long. The CDR3 DNA follows: TGTGCCAGCAGAGAGCCCGGTGGGGACACTGAAGCTTTCTTT. This translates into CASREPGGDTEAFF.

The chain recombines TRBV6-4 with TRBJ2-7; TRBD2 aligns across 13 bases. V was clipped by 5 bases and J by 0 bases; unmatched bases: 4. Germline-derived CDR1 and CDR2 are MRHNA and SNTAGT. The CDR3 totals 16 residues. DNA for the CDR3: TGTGCCAGCAGTCTACTAGCGGGGGGGAGCTCCTACGAGCAGTACTTC. Translating it yields CASSLLAGGSSYEQYF.